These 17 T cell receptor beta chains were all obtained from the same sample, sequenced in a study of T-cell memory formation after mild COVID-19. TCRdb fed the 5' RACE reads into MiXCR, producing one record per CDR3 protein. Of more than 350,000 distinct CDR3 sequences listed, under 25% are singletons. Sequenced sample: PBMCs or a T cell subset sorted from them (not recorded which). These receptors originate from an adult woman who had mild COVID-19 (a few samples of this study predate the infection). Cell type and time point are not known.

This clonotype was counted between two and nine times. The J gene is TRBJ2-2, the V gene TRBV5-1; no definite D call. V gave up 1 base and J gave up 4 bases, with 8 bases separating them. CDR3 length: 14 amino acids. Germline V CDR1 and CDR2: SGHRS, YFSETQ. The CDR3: CASSLFGVTGELFF. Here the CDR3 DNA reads TGCGCCAGCAGCTTGTTTGGGGTCACCGGGGAGCTGTTTTTT. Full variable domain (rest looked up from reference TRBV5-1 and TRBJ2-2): KAGVTQTPRYLIKTRGQQVTLSCSPISGHRSVSWYQQTPGQGLQFLFEYFSETQRNKGNFPGRFSGRQFSNSRSEMNVSTLELGDSALYLCASSLFGVTGELFFGEGSRLTVL.

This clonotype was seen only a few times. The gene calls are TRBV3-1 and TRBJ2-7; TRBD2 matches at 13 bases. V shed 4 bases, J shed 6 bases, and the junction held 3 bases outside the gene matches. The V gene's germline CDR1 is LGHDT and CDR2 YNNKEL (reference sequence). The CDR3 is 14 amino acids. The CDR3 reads CASSPGLAGSEQYF. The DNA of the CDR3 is TGTGCCAGCAGCCCGGGACTAGCGGGAAGCGAGCAGTACTTC.

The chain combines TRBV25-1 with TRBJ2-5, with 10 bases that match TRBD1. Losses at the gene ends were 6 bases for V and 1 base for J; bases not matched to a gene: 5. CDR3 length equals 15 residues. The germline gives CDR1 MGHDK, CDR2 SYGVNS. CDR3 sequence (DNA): TGTGCCAGCAGGGGACAGGGGCTAATCCAAGAGACCCAGTACTTC. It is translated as CASRGQGLIQETQYF.

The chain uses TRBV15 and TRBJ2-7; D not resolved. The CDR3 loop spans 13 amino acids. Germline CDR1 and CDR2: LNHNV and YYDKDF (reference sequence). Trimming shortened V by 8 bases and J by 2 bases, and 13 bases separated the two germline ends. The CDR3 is CATSIAATYEQYF. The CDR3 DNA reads TGTGCCACCTCAATAGCTGCCACCTACGAGCAGTACTTC.

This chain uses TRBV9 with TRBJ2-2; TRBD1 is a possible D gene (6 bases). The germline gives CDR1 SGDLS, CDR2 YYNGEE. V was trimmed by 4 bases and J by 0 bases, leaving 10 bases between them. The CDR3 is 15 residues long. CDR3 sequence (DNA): TGTGCCAGCAGCCCATGGACAGCGAACACCGGGGAGCTGTTTTTT. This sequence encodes CASSPWTANTGELFF.

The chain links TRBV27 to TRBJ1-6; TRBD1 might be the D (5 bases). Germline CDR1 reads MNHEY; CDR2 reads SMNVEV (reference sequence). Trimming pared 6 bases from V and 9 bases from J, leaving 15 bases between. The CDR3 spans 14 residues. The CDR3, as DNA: TGTGCCAGCAGAGTTGGTAGGGGTGGTTCACCCCTCCACTTT. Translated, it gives CASRVGRGGSPLHF.

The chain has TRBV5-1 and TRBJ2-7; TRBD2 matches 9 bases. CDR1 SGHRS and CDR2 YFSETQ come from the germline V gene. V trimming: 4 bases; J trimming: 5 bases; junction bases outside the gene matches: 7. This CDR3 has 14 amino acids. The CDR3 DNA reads TGCGCCAGCAGCCCCGGGACTAGCATTGACGAGCAGTACTTC. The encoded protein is CASSPGTSIDEQYF.

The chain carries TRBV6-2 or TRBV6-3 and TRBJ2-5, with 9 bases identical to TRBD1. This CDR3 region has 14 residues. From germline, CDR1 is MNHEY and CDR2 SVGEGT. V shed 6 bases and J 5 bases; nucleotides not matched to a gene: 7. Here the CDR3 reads CASRITGGRETQYF. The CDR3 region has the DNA TGTGCCAGCAGGATCACAGGGGGCCGGGAGACCCAGTACTTC.

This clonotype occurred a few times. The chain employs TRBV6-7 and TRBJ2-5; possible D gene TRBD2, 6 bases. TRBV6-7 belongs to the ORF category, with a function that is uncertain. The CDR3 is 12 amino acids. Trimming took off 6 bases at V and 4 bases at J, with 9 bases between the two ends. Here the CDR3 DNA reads TGTGCCAGCAGGCCCGGGAGAGAGACCCAGTACTTC. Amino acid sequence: CASRPGRETQYF.

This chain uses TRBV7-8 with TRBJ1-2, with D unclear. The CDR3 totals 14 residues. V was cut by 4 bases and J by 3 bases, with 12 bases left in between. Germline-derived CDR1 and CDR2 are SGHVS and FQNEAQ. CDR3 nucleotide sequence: TGTGCCAGCAGCTCGGGGTTCGGCGACTATGGCTACACCTTC. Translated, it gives CASSSGFGDYGYTF.

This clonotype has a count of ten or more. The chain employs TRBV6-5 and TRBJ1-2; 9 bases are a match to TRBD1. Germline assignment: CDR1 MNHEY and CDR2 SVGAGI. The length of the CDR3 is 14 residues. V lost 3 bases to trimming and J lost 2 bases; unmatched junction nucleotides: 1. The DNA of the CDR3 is TGTGCCAGCAGTTATGGGACAGGGAACTATGGCTACACCTTC. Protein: CASSYGTGNYGYTF.

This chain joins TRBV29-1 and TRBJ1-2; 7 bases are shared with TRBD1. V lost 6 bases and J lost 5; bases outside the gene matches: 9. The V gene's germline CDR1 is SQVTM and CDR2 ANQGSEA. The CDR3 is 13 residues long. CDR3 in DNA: TGCAGCGTAGCTACAGGGGTAGGGTATGGCTACACCTTC. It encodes CSVATGVGYGYTF. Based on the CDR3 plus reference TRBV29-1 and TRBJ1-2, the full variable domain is SAVISQKPSRDICQRGTSLTIQCQVDSQVTMMFWYRQQPGQSLTLIATANQGSEATYESGFVIDKFPISRPNLTFSTLTVSNMSPEDSSIYLCSVATGVGYGYTFGSGTRLTVV.

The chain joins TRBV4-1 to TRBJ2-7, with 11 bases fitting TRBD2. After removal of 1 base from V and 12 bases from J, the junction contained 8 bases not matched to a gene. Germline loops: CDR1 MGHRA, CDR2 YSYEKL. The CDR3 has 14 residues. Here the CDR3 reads CASSQGASGGYRYF. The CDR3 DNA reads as TGCGCCAGCAGCCAAGGGGCTAGCGGGGGGTACCGGTACTTC.

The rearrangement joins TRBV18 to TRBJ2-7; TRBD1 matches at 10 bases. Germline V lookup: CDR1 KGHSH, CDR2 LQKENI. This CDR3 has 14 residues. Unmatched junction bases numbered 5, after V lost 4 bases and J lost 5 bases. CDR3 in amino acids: CASSLRDRGNEQYF. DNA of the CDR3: TGTGCCAGCTCACTCCGGGACAGGGGCAACGAGCAGTACTTC.

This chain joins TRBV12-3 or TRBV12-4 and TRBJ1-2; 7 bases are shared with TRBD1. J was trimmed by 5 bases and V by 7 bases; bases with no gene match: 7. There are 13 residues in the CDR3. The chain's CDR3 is CASNDGQAYGYTF. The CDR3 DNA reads TGTGCCAGCAACGATGGACAGGCTTATGGCTACACCTTC.

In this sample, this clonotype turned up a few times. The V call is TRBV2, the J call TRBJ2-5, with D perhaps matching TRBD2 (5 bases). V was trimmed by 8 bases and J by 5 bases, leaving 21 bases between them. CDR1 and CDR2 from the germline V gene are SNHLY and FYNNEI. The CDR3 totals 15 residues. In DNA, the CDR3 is TGTGCCAGCTCGGCCCCTTCTCTAGCTGGGGAGACCCAGTACTTC. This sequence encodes CASSAPSLAGETQYF.

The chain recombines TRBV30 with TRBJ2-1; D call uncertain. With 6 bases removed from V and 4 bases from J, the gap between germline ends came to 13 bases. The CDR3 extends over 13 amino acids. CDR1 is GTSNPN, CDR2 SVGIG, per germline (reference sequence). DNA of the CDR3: TGTGCCTGTACTGTCCTGGGATACAATGAGCAGTTCTTC. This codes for CACTVLGYNEQFF.